This T cell receptor (beta chain) was obtained from a study of blood T cells in healthy people across ages. CDR1 and CDR2 from the germline V gene are SGHDN and FVKESK. V lost 3 bases and J lost 4, with 12 bases in between. The CDR3 consists of 14 residues. It was with a sample-barcoded 5' primer and a J-beta primer mix that a second PCR of roughly 7 to 12 cycles was run. In TCRdb, the 5' RACE reads were re-called with MiXCR into one record per CDR3 protein. The profile covers about 730,000 distinct CDR3 sequences, with around 40% appearing a single time and about 20% taken by the ten largest. The chain couples TRBV14 to TRBJ2-5; D is possibly TRBD1 (6 bases). Input material: blood. The origin of this receptor is a woman in her sixties or seventies in good health. In DNA form, the CDR3 reads TGTGCCAGCAGCCATACGGGACAAGGAGAGACCCAGTACTTC. It is translated as CASSHTGQGETQYF. Full variable domain (rest looked up from reference TRBV14 and TRBJ2-5): EAGVTQFPSHSVIEKGQTVTLRCDPISGHDNLYWYRRVMGKEIKFLLHFVKESKQDESGMPNNRFLAERTGGTYSTLKVQPAELEDSGVYFCASSHTGQGETQYFGPGTRLLVL.